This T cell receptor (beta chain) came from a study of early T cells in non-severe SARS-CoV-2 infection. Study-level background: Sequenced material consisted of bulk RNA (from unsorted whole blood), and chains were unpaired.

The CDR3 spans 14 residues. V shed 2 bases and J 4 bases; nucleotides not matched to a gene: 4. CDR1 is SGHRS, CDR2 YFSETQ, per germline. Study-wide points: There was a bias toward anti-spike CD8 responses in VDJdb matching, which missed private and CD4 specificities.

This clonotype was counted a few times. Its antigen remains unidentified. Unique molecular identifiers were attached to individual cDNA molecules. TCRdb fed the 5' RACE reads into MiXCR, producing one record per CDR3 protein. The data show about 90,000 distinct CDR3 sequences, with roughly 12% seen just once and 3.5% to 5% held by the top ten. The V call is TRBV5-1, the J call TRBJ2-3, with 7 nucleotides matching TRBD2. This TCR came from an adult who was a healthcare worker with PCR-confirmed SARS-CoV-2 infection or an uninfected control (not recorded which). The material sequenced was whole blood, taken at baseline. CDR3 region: CASSLGAGADTQYF. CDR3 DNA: TGCGCCAGCAGCTTAGGGGCGGGGGCAGATACGCAGTATTTT. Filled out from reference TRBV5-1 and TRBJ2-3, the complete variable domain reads KAGVTQTPRYLIKTRGQQVTLSCSPISGHRSVSWYQQTPGQGLQFLFEYFSETQRNKGNFPGRFSGRQFSNSRSEMNVSTLELGDSALYLCASSLGAGADTQYFGPGTRLTVL.